This T cell receptor beta chain was captured by sequencing in a study of blood T cell repertoires in COVID-19 (dated by TCRdb to 2018 to 2021). Describing the broader study: Samples from collaborators originated in the United States, Italy and Spain and spanned both the acute and convalescent phases of COVID-19. The prospective study material was composed of cDNA or gDNA derived from T cells, B-cell-depleted T cells, or PBMCs. The sample metadata nearly always contained a de-identified subject ID, COVID-19 status, age in years and sex. A freely available public database, intended as a resource for researchers studying the immune response to SARS-CoV-2, is where the repertoires were released. Deeply sampled blood TCRbeta repertoires from subjects exposed to, actively infected with, or recovered from COVID-19 were included in the dataset. HLA class I and class II types, where available, came from metadata supplied by the sample provider rather than from assay-based typing. The samples were drawn from two sources: the first 160 participants of the ongoing ImmuneRACE study, and fewer than 1,500 subjects contributed by 6 global collaborators. The investigation overall reported the following: The quantity of clinical and demographic metadata differed by source and by participant and was supplied without curation.

The germline V gene sets CDR1 to MNHEY and CDR2 to SVGAGI. Trimming costs V 2 bases and J 2 bases, and their ends lie 14 bases apart. Taken from cysteine to phenylalanine, the CDR3 has 16 residues. Only the CDR3 DNA is retained, 48 bases long and in frame from the first base. TCRbeta CDR3 regions were amplified from genomic DNA by means of the immunoSEQ Assay, a bias-controlled multiplex PCR. Per the original workflow: Within the assay, amplification of reference gene primers was used to estimate how many nucleated cells each sample contained. To quantify the absolute abundance of each unique TCRbeta CDR3 rearrangement, sequence reads were collapsed and filtered. For each sample, productive Simpson clonality was calculated as the square root of Simpson's diversity index over productive rearrangements. In its TCRdb copy, this immuneACCESS table keeps in-frame sequences only and misses some clones. Where compared with another copy, unresolved V genes explain less than half of these, and the others have no known cause. The DNA gave D and trimming, while V, J and clone size come from that table. Recorded for this sample are 73,000 or so clones; around 88% of them occurred a single time. 5.3% of the sample comes from the top ten.

Comment on this clone: Its specific antigen is unknown. No base qualities exist here, and no much larger clone lies one base off it.

Each collaborating institution followed its own protocols to collect whole blood in K2EDTA tubes. For TCRbeta analysis, collaborator samples were shipped as frozen whole blood, as isolated PBMCs, or as DNA extracted from either sample type. This clonotype originated in a man between 45 and 60 years old with active COVID-19. The sequence is built from TRBV6-5 and TRBJ2-3; TRBD1 is a weak D gene call, 5 bases matching. Sequencing was performed on peripheral blood. The CDR3 reads as follows: CASSYNRLPPTDTQYF. The DNA is TGTGCCAGCAGTTACAACAGGCTACCCCCCACAGATACGCAGTATTTT.